This T cell receptor (beta chain) was documented in a study of post-analysis software for immune sequencing data. Overall study context: Several disease courses (relapsing-remitting, secondary progressive and progressive-relapsing) of multiple sclerosis were included.

This CDR3 has 14 amino acids. V was shortened by 2 bases and J by 1 base, with 9 bases between the two germline ends. Looked up from germline, CDR1 is MNHNY and CDR2 is SVGAGI (reference sequence). The TCR beta cDNA libraries contained unique molecular identifiers. cDNA molecules numbering roughly 0.5 million came from roughly 1 to 10 million T cells. Using its own MiXCR run on the PCR reads, TCRdb lists one record per CDR3 protein. The sample carries under 200,000 distinct CDR3 sequences, approximately 35% recorded once. This clonotype came up a few times. Its antigen is still unknown. Notes on the study in general: Multiple sclerosis patients had significantly lower normalized Chao1 diversity than controls. Controls had lower frequencies than patients of four or five TRBV segments, which included TRBV5-6, TRBV5-1 and TRBV20-1.

Sequencing was performed on blood, taken after autologous hematopoietic stem cell transplantation. The chain couples TRBV6-6 to TRBJ2-7; D may be TRBD2 (6 bases). This TCR came from a girl between 5 and 17 years old with multiple sclerosis. The DNA of the CDR3 is TGTGCCAGCAGTTACAGGGAGGAGTCCTACGAGCAGTACTTC. This translates into CASSYREESYEQYF.